This record covers a single T cell receptor beta chain. What it binds is unknown. The data were produced by immunoSEQ multiplex PCR, yet TCRdb's version contains in-frame clones alone and is incomplete. The table records about 160,000 clones, 70% to 90% of them present only once. This sample is drawn from a study of cytomegalovirus exposure and HLA in healthy donors. Findings of the study overall: The investigators catalogued 164 TCR beta chains as cytomegalovirus-associated. Among the CMV-associated chains, a few were confirmed in vitro as specific for CMV antigens.

This sequence originates from a woman aged 18-30 years in good health and CMV-seronegative. The source material was PBMCs.

CDR3 nucleotides: TGTGCCAGCAGTCTCCTAGCGTTCTACGAGCAGTACTTC. It specifies CASSLLAFYEQYF. This chain uses TRBV6-6 with TRBJ2-7, with D possibly being TRBD2 (6 bases). The ends were cut back, 5 bases at V and 3 bases at J, with 11 bases in the middle. CDR1 and CDR2 (germline): MNHNY, SVGAGI (reference sequence). CDR3 size: 13 residues.